The 25 T cell receptor beta chains listed next were all sequenced from one sample in a study of identical twins. TCRdb re-called the 5' RACE reads with MiXCR, one entry per CDR3 protein. The sample records 550,000 to 700,000 distinct CDR3 sequences, 21% being singletons. This sample was shared with a second study, whose subject was T cells expressing NK-cell markers.

The sample was PBMCs. The receptors come from a woman aged 18 to 35 in good health.

This clonotype was seen a handful of times. The V call is TRBV12-3 or TRBV12-4, the J call TRBJ2-2; TRBD2 matches 13 bases. CDR3 size: 19 residues. Trimming removed 2 bases from V and 1 base from J; junction bases left unmatched: 7. The CDR3 protein is CASSLKWTSGGRNTGELFF. DNA of the CDR3: TGTGCCAGCAGTTTAAAGTGGACTAGCGGGGGCCGGAACACCGGGGAGCTGTTTTTT.

This clonotype was seen more than once but under ten times. The chain links TRBV25-1 to TRBJ2-1; D is possibly TRBD2 (6 bases). The CDR3 sequence is 18 residues long. Trimming removed 5 bases from V and 10 bases from J, with 30 bases in between. CDR1 and CDR2 (germline): MGHDK, SYGVNS. The CDR3 DNA follows: TGTGCCAGCAGTCTCCGCGTTTCGGGACTCGCAAACGGTAGGGAGCAGTTCTTC. Translating gives CASSLRVSGLANGREQFF.

To note about this clonotype: One junction end does not reproduce the germline sequence, and a read error may be involved. The chain recombines TRBV5-1 with TRBJ2-1; the D is unclear. The CDR3 loop spans 12 amino acids. The germline V gene has CDR1 SGHRS and CDR2 YFSETQ. The DNA of the CDR3 is TGCTCCAGCCCAGAAAATTCGGGTGAGCAGTTCTTC. Protein sequence: CSSPENSGEQFF.

V and J are TRBV29-1 and TRBJ2-5, with unresolved D. Trimming stripped 3 bases from V and 6 bases from J, with 11 bases between. Germline V lookup: CDR1 SQVTM, CDR2 ANQGSEA. This CDR3 spans 12 amino acids. CDR3 nucleotides: TGCAGCGTTGAGAGTAGTTCCAAGACCCAGTACTTC. Protein sequence: CSVESSSKTQYF.

This clonotype was seen only a few times. V and J are TRBV2 and TRBJ2-7; TRBD1 agrees at 8 bases. The V and J ends lost 7 bases and 1 base, in that order; junction bases with no gene match: 3. Germline V CDR1 and CDR2: SNHLY, FYNNEI. This CDR3 spans 13 amino acids. CDR3 sequence: CASTGTGSYEQYF. In DNA form, the CDR3 reads TGTGCCAGCACGGGGACAGGATCCTACGAGCAGTACTTC.

The chain has TRBV12-3 or TRBV12-4 and TRBJ2-2; D remains ambiguous. Trimming shortened V by 4 bases and J by 1 base, and 13 bases separated the two germline ends. The CDR3 runs to 16 residues. CDR3: CASSSRTRRNTGELFF. CDR3 nucleotide sequence: TGTGCCAGCAGTTCCCGGACCCGGCGGAACACCGGGGAGCTGTTTTTT.

This chain connects TRBV5-1 to TRBJ2-1; 9 bases fit TRBD2. Germline CDR1 SGHRS, CDR2 YFSETQ. The CDR3 is made up of 14 amino acids. V shed 4 bases, J shed 8 bases, and the junction held 7 bases outside the gene matches. This CDR3 reads CASSMGLALDEQFF. Written as DNA, the CDR3 is TGCGCCAGCAGCATGGGACTAGCTCTCGATGAGCAGTTCTTC.

This clonotype came up once. This chain connects TRBV5-1 to TRBJ2-3; D remains ambiguous. Between the trimmed V and J ends, which lost 4 bases and 1 base, there was a span of 16 bases. Germline values: CDR1 SGHRS, CDR2 YFSETQ. This CDR3 is built from 16 residues. The DNA of the CDR3 is TGCGCCAGCAGCATGGGCGTAGGGTACCGCACAGATACGCAGTATTTT. This sequence encodes CASSMGVGYRTDTQYF. Supplemented by reference TRBV5-1 and TRBJ2-3, the full variable domain reads KAGVTQTPRYLIKTRGQQVTLSCSPISGHRSVSWYQQTPGQGLQFLFEYFSETQRNKGNFPGRFSGRQFSNSRSEMNVSTLELGDSALYLCASSMGVGYRTDTQYFGPGTRLTVL.

This clonotype came up a few times. This CDR3 reads CSARGAGKLILAKNIQYF. The CDR3 DNA follows: TGCAGTGCTAGGGGGGCTGGCAAGTTAATCCTAGCCAAAAACATTCAGTACTTC. The chain is built from TRBV20-1 and TRBJ2-4; maybe TRBD1 (6 bases). Trimming cost V 3 bases and J 0 bases, with 21 bases left between them. Looked up from germline, CDR1 is DFQATT and CDR2 is SNEGSKA (reference sequence). The length of the CDR3 is 18 residues.

This clonotype was counted between two and nine times. The chain uses TRBV20-1 and TRBJ2-7, with TRBD2 matching 12 bases. The CDR3 extends over 15 amino acids. Germline CDR1 reads DFQATT; CDR2 reads SNEGSKA (reference sequence). V lost 7 bases to trimming and J lost 3 bases; unmatched junction nucleotides: 10. This chain's CDR3 is CSVQGPSGRGYEQYF. The CDR3 nucleotides read TGCAGTGTTCAGGGGCCTAGCGGGAGGGGCTACGAGCAGTACTTC.

V usage is TRBV30 and J usage is TRBJ2-7; no clear D. CDR1 and CDR2 (germline): GTSNPN, SVGIG (reference sequence). Between the trimmed V and J ends, which lost 0 bases and 5 bases, there was a span of 11 bases. The CDR3 has 13 amino acids. The CDR3 nucleotides read TGTGCCTGGAGTGTGTTAGGGCCAAACGAGCAGTACTTC. It yields the protein CAWSVLGPNEQYF.

This chain uses TRBV6-5 with TRBJ1-2, with 7 positions matching TRBD1. CDR1 MNHEY and CDR2 SVGAGI come from the germline V gene. The CDR3 sequence is 13 residues long. V gave up 2 bases and J gave up 9 bases; unmatched junction bases: 6. The CDR3 DNA reads as TGTGCCAGCAGTTACCAGGGGGATAGGAGCTACACCTTC. It encodes CASSYQGDRSYTF.

Ten or more counts support this clonotype. V gene TRBV12-3 or TRBV12-4 combines with J gene TRBJ1-2; weak D call: TRBD1 (5 bases). CDR3 length: 14 amino acids. The V and J ends lost 5 bases and 8 bases respectively, with 18 bases between them. As DNA, the CDR3 is TGTGCCAGCAGTGACCGACAGACCGCCCGGGGCTACACCTTC. It yields the protein CASSDRQTARGYTF.

This sequence joins TRBV6-5 and TRBJ1-2; D uncertain. Trimming removed 2 bases from V and 0 bases from J, with 7 bases in between. The germline CDR1 and CDR2 sequences are MNHEY and SVGAGI. The length of the CDR3 is 14 residues. CDR3 DNA: TGTGCCAGCAGTTACGGCATATCTAACTATGGCTACACCTTC. Protein sequence: CASSYGISNYGYTF.

V is TRBV10-3 and J is TRBJ2-2, with D possibly TRBD2 on 5 matching bases. V shed 8 bases and J shed 7 bases, with 14 bases lying between them. From germline, CDR1 is ENHRY and CDR2 SYGVKD. This CDR3 comprises 13 residues. CDR3 residues: CAIEGTQRGELFF. The CDR3 DNA follows: TGTGCCATCGAGGGAACCCAGCGCGGGGAGCTGTTTTTT.

This clonotype was seen many times. This chain links TRBV10-2 with TRBJ2-7; possible D gene TRBD2, 5 bases. The length of the CDR3 is 15 residues. Deletions cut 3 bases from V and 0 bases from J, with 12 bases between. Germline V gene data show CDR1 as WSHSY and CDR2 as SAAADI. In DNA, the CDR3 is TGCGCCAGCAGTGATACTAGAACTAGCTCCTACGAGCAGTACTTC. It specifies CASSDTRTSSYEQYF.

The V and J genes are TRBV12-3 or TRBV12-4 and TRBJ1-5; D uncertain. V dropped 4 bases and J dropped 8 bases, with 12 bases sitting between them. The length of the CDR3 is 13 residues. CDR3: CASSWGWTEPQHF. The CDR3, as DNA: TGTGCCAGCAGTTGGGGATGGACGGAGCCCCAGCATTTT.

This clonotype has a handful of counts. This chain joins TRBV9 and TRBJ1-1, with no clear D. The CDR3 is 17 amino acids. Trimming took off 3 bases at V and 1 base at J, with 19 bases between the two ends. Germline V gives CDR1 SGDLS, CDR2 YYNGEE. The CDR3 sequence: CASSALLKIRTNTEAFF. CDR3 sequence (DNA): TGTGCCAGCAGCGCCCTCCTTAAGATAAGAACGAACACTGAAGCTTTCTTT.

J is TRBJ2-7 and V is TRBV20-1; D possibly corresponds to TRBD2 (5 bases). The CDR3 covers 12 residues. The germline V gene has CDR1 DFQATT and CDR2 SNEGSKA (reference sequence). The germline V and J ends were trimmed by 4 bases and 6 bases, with 13 bases remaining between them. Written as DNA, the CDR3 is TGCAGTGCTACTAGCACATTAGTCGAGCAGTACTTC. It translates to CSATSTLVEQYF.

The CDR3 bases are TGCAGTGCGCAACTAGCGGGAGTGACAGATACGCAGTATTTT. Translating it yields CSAQLAGVTDTQYF. The chain recombines TRBV20-1 with TRBJ2-3, with 11 bases fitting TRBD2. The V segment lost 6 bases and the J segment 3 bases; nucleotides outside the gene matches: 5. Looked up from germline, CDR1 is DFQATT and CDR2 is SNEGSKA (reference sequence). The length of the CDR3 is 14 residues.

This rearrangement joins TRBV6-1 to TRBJ1-5, with D unresolved. This CDR3 has 18 residues. Trimming took off 7 bases at V and 1 base at J, with 23 bases between the two ends. Germline V lookup: CDR1 MNHNS, CDR2 SASEGT. The CDR3 nucleotides read TGTGCCAGCATCGAACGGCAGGTCGGGAAAAACAGCAATCAGCCCCAGCATTTT. This translates into CASIERQVGKNSNQPQHF.

The V gene is TRBV24-1, the J gene TRBJ2-7; perhaps D is TRBD1 or TRBD2 (5 bases each). The V gene's germline CDR1 is KGHDR and CDR2 SFDVKD. V was pared by 1 base and J by 3 bases, with 12 bases between. The CDR3 spans 15 residues. CDR3 loop: CATSDFWGPHYEQYF. The CDR3, as DNA: TGTGCCACCAGTGATTTCTGGGGACCCCACTACGAGCAGTACTTC.

The V call is TRBV7-9, the J call TRBJ2-1; the D gene is possibly TRBD1 (5 bases). This CDR3 contains 13 residues. Germline assignment: CDR1 SEHNR and CDR2 FQNEAQ (reference sequence). V was shortened by 3 bases and J by 8 bases, with 11 bases between the two germline ends. The CDR3 spells CASSFVRVDEQFF. CDR3 in DNA: TGTGCCAGCAGCTTTGTCAGGGTCGATGAGCAGTTCTTC.

This clonotype turned up a few times. The chain uses TRBV12-3 or TRBV12-4 and TRBJ2-2, with a tentative D call TRBD1 (5 bases). The CDR3 runs 15 residues. The germline V and J ends were trimmed by 5 bases and 4 bases, with 14 bases remaining between them. The CDR3 sequence is CASSPEPRVTGELFF. The CDR3 region has the DNA TGTGCCAGCAGTCCCGAGCCCAGGGTCACCGGGGAGCTGTTTTTT.

The chain links TRBV24-1 to TRBJ1-5; unclear D gene. In germline, CDR1 is KGHDR, CDR2 SFDVKD. This CDR3 spans 14 amino acids. V dropped 2 bases and J dropped 5 bases, with 9 bases sitting between them. The CDR3 reads CATSDSWRDQPQHF. DNA of the CDR3: TGTGCCACCAGTGATTCCTGGAGGGATCAGCCCCAGCATTTT.